Listed here is a single T cell receptor beta chain. Its antigen remains unknown. It was at deep level that the assay was run. Clones were sequenced by immunoSEQ multiplex PCR, and TCRdb holds only the in-frame ones, with some missing. This table holds 2 million to 3 million clones, around 94% found once. These data come from a study of shared clonotypes between healthy human individuals. The V and J ends lost 6 bases and 1 base respectively, with 9 bases between them. Germline CDR1 reads SGHAT; CDR2 reads FQNNGV. CDR3 length: 14 residues. Subsets obtained from CD4+ cells comprised CD45RA+ naive and CD45RA-negative memory cells. Notes on the study in general: Against clonotypes common to all four donors, non-shared ones had lower generation probabilities.

The source of this sequence is a man aged 18 to 29 in good health. The chain joins TRBV11-2 to TRBJ2-2, with D perhaps TRBD1 (6 bases). The sequencing sample was made of naive CD4+ T cells sorted from blood. Subset: CD45RA+ positively selected. The CDR3, as DNA: TGTGCCAGCAGAGAGACAGGGAACACCGGGGAGCTGTTTTTT. Protein sequence: CASRETGNTGELFF.